The 25 T cell receptor beta chains presented below share a single source sample, sequenced in a study of blood T cell repertoires in COVID-19. Assay: immunoSEQ multiplex PCR; the TCRdb copy retains only in-frame clones and omits some. The sample lists 95,000 to 150,000 clones, around 89% seen once, with approximately 28% in the top ten. Sequenced material: peripheral blood. The source is a man between 65 and 79 years old with active or convalescent COVID-19.

Concerning this clone: The same CDR3 arises from other DNA sequences in this sample as well. The V and J genes are TRBV20-1 and TRBJ2-5; no firm D call. Trimming removed 3 bases from V and 4 bases from J, with 6 bases in between. CDR3 length: 11 residues. Germline-derived CDR1 and CDR2 are DFQATT and SNEGSKA (reference sequence). The CDR3 nucleotides read TGCAGTGCTAGGGTCGGAGAGACCCAGTACTTC. This encodes CSARVGETQYF.

The chain carries TRBV6-5 and TRBJ1-2, with TRBD1 identical over 8 bases. The length of the CDR3 is 14 residues. V lost 6 bases, J lost 7 bases, and 10 bases stayed unmatched. From germline, CDR1 is MNHEY and CDR2 SVGAGI. As DNA, the CDR3 is TGTGCCAGCAGCCCCGACAGGGGAATTGGTGGCTACACCTTC. Translated, it gives CASSPDRGIGGYTF.

This sequence joins TRBV28 and TRBJ2-1, with TRBD2 identical over 10 bases. The CDR3 runs 14 residues. The trim removed 3 bases at V and 6 bases at J, leaving 2 bases unmatched. Germline V gene data show CDR1 as MDHEN and CDR2 as SYDVKM. Written as DNA, the CDR3 is TGTGCCAGCAGTTTGACTAGCGGGTTCAATGAGCAGTTCTTC. Encoded protein: CASSLTSGFNEQFF. The full variable domain, completed using reference TRBV28 and TRBJ2-1, is DVKVTQSSRYLVKRTGEKVFLECVQDMDHENMFWYRQDPGLGLRLIYFSYDVKMKEKGDIPEGYSVSREKKERFSLILESASTNQTSMYLCASSLTSGFNEQFFGPGTRLTVL.

This chain connects TRBV7-3 to TRBJ2-2; D might be TRBD1 (5 bases). The CDR3 length is 15 residues. The germline V gene encodes CDR1 SGHTA and CDR2 FQGTGA. Trimming took off 1 base at V and 4 bases at J, with 10 bases between the two ends. Here the CDR3 reads CASSLIGDVTGELFF. The CDR3 DNA reads as TGTGCCAGCAGCTTAATAGGGGATGTCACCGGGGAGCTGTTTTTT. The full variable domain, in which reference TRBV7-3 and TRBJ2-2 provide the parts outside the CDR3, is GAGVSQTPSNKVTEKGKYVELRCDPISGHTALYWYRQSLGQGPEFLIYFQGTGAADDSGLPNDRFFAVRPEGSVSTLKIQRTERGDSAVYLCASSLIGDVTGELFFGEGSRLTVL.

The chain couples TRBV10-3 to TRBJ2-7; a possible D gene is TRBD2 (7 bases). The V and J ends lost 0 bases and 7 bases respectively, with 16 bases between them. The CDR3 is 15 amino acids. Germline values: CDR1 ENHRY, CDR2 SYGVKD. The CDR3 protein is CAISESSTGREEQYF. The CDR3 DNA is TGTGCCATCAGTGAGTCTAGCACAGGGAGGGAAGAGCAGTACTTC.

This chain connects TRBV2 to TRBJ2-7; tentative D call: TRBD1 (6 bases). CDR3 length: 14 residues. Per germline, CDR1 SNHLY and CDR2 FYNNEI. The V end was cut by 7 bases, the J end by 2 bases, with 15 bases between. The CDR3 sequence is CASKSQQGAYEQYF. The CDR3 nucleotides are TGTGCCAGCAAGTCGCAACAGGGCGCCTACGAGCAGTACTTC. The full variable domain, in which reference TRBV2 and TRBJ2-7 provide the parts outside the CDR3, is EPEVTQTPSHQVTQMGQEVILRCVPISNHLYFYWYRQILGQKVEFLVSFYNNEISEKSEIFDDQFSVERPDGSNFTLKIRSTKLEDSAMYFCASKSQQGAYEQYFGPGTRLTVT.

In its sample, this clone was seen once. The chain has TRBV5-1 and TRBJ2-3; 10 nucleotides agree with TRBD2. This CDR3 contains 17 residues. Germline-derived CDR1 and CDR2 are SGHRS and YFSETQ. Losses at the gene ends were 0 bases for V and 2 bases for J; bases not matched to a gene: 6. The chain's CDR3 is CASSLEGTSGNTDTQYF. In DNA form, the CDR3 reads TGCGCCAGCAGCTTGGAGGGTACTAGCGGGAACACAGATACGCAGTATTTT.

The chain carries TRBV19 and TRBJ1-5; D perhaps matches TRBD1 (5 bases). V was clipped by 8 bases and J by 3 bases, with 14 bases between them. CDR1 and CDR2 (germline): LNHDA, SQIVND (reference sequence). CDR3 length equals 14 residues. CDR3 protein: CASWERTYNQPQHF. Written as DNA, the CDR3 is TGTGCCAGTTGGGAAAGGACATACAATCAGCCCCAGCATTTT.

This chain uses TRBV28 with TRBJ1-6; possible D gene TRBD1, 6 bases. V was cut by 6 bases and J by 8 bases, with 14 bases left in between. This CDR3 comprises 14 residues. The germline CDR1 and CDR2 sequences are MDHEN and SYDVKM. The CDR3 protein is CASRRGARDSPLHF. The CDR3 DNA follows: TGTGCCAGCAGGCGGGGGGCGCGGGATTCACCCCTCCACTTT. The full variable domain, with the rest looked up from reference TRBV28 and TRBJ1-6, is DVKVTQSSRYLVKRTGEKVFLECVQDMDHENMFWYRQDPGLGLRLIYFSYDVKMKEKGDIPEGYSVSREKKERFSLILESASTNQTSMYLCASRRGARDSPLHFGNGTRLTVT.

This chain connects TRBV6-6 to TRBJ2-7; 11 nucleotides align to TRBD2. The CDR3 runs to 16 residues. With V trimmed by 6 bases and J by 0 bases, 7 bases remained unmatched. The germline V gene has CDR1 MNHNY and CDR2 SVGAGI (reference sequence). CDR3 residues: CASRGLAVVNSYEQYF. CDR3 nucleotide sequence: TGTGCCAGCAGGGGACTAGCGGTAGTAAACTCCTACGAGCAGTACTTC.

This chain joins TRBV24-1 and TRBJ2-2, with 8 bases aligning to TRBD1. Looked up from germline, CDR1 is KGHDR and CDR2 is SFDVKD. With V trimmed by 2 bases and J by 7 bases, 5 bases remained unmatched. This CDR3 spans 15 amino acids. This chain's CDR3 is CATSDSWTGIGELFF. The CDR3 DNA is TGTGCCACCAGTGATTCATGGACAGGGATCGGGGAGCTGTTTTTT.

The chain carries TRBV6-4 and TRBJ2-7; 10 bases are shared with TRBD1. This CDR3 has 14 amino acids. The trim removed 6 bases at V and 2 bases at J, leaving 4 bases unmatched. Germline V CDR1 and CDR2: MRHNA, SNTAGT. In DNA, the CDR3 is TGTGCCAGCAGGAGACAGGGGGCGGCCTACGAGCAGTACTTC. Residues: CASRRQGAAYEQYF.

V is TRBV28 and J is TRBJ1-6; the match to TRBD1 covers 8 bases. The CDR3 runs to 15 residues. Trimming removed 6 bases from V and 9 bases from J; junction bases left unmatched: 10. Germline V gene data show CDR1 as MDHEN and CDR2 as SYDVKM. The CDR3 sequence: CASRSGQGEGSPLHF. The CDR3 DNA reads as TGTGCCAGCAGATCCGGACAGGGTGAAGGTTCACCCCTCCACTTT.

The chain couples TRBV28 to TRBJ1-1, with 8 nucleotides matching TRBD1. The germline CDR1 and CDR2 sequences are MDHEN and SYDVKM. The V and J ends lost 8 bases and 2 bases, in that order; junction bases with no gene match: 10. The CDR3 length is 15 residues. The CDR3 sequence is CASPKPGGLNTEAFF. The CDR3 nucleotides are TGTGCCAGCCCCAAACCAGGGGGCCTCAACACTGAAGCTTTCTTT.

The chain joins TRBV4-2 to TRBJ1-2, with 7 bases aligning to TRBD1. This CDR3 is built from 18 residues. J gave up 3 bases and V 0 bases, and 13 bases lay outside the gene matches. The germline V gene has CDR1 LGHNA and CDR2 YNFKEQ. CDR3 residues: CASSQEAGQTVGDYGYTF. The CDR3 DNA reads as TGTGCCAGCAGCCAAGAGGCGGGACAGACCGTTGGTGACTATGGCTACACCTTC.

CDR3 nucleotide sequence: TGTGCCAGCAGTGAGGGGCTGACAGTTACCTACGAGCAGTACTTC. Its translation: CASSEGLTVTYEQYF. The chain employs TRBV6-1 and TRBJ2-7, with a weak D call TRBD1 (5 bases). This CDR3 contains 15 residues. The V end was cut by 3 bases, the J end by 2 bases, with 14 bases between. Germline V gene lookup returns CDR1 MNHNS and CDR2 SASEGT.

The rearrangement uses TRBV18 and TRBJ1-1; no definite D call. Trimming took off 3 bases at V and 2 bases at J, with 13 bases between the two ends. Per the germline V gene, CDR1 is KGHSH and CDR2 is LQKENI. This CDR3 spans 15 amino acids. The CDR3 sequence: CASSPQGDVNTEAFF. Written as DNA, the CDR3 is TGTGCCAGCTCACCCCAAGGAGACGTTAACACTGAAGCTTTCTTT.

The genes are TRBV19 and TRBJ2-5; D unclear. Germline CDR1 reads LNHDA; CDR2 reads SQIVND (reference sequence). Between the trimmed V and J ends, which lost 3 bases and 4 bases, there was a span of 9 bases. This CDR3 spans 13 amino acids. The CDR3 loop reads CASSMSARETQYF. The CDR3 coding sequence is TGTGCCAGTAGTATGAGCGCGCGAGAGACCCAGTACTTC.

V usage is TRBV27 and J usage is TRBJ1-2; 8 nucleotides match TRBD1. Germline lookup yields CDR1 MNHEY and CDR2 SMNVEV (reference sequence). The CDR3 totals 14 residues. The V gene end was trimmed by 3 bases and the J gene end by 5 bases; junction bases not matched to a gene: 5. The CDR3 DNA follows: TGTGCCAGCAGTTTTAGGACAGGGTCTTATGGCTACACCTTC. Protein: CASSFRTGSYGYTF.

The rearrangement uses TRBV10-3 and TRBJ2-1, with a weak D call TRBD2 (8 bases). The V gene lost 4 bases and the J gene lost 0 bases, with 19 bases spanning the gap. From germline, CDR1 is ENHRY and CDR2 SYGVKD. This CDR3 is built from 18 residues. CDR3 nucleotides: TGTGCCATCAGTGTCCCGGGAGGGGGGGACAGCTCCTACAATGAGCAGTTCTTC. Amino acids: CAISVPGGGDSSYNEQFF.

The chain is built from TRBV5-1 and TRBJ2-1; TRBD2 aligns across 10 bases. The CDR3 is made up of 15 amino acids. Unmatched junction bases numbered 10, after V lost 5 bases and J lost 8 bases. CDR1 and CDR2 (germline): SGHRS, YFSETQ. The CDR3 sequence is CASSSGTSDSHEQFF. CDR3 nucleotides: TGCGCCAGCAGTAGTGGGACTAGCGATTCCCATGAGCAGTTCTTC.

The chain joins TRBV7-3 to TRBJ2-2; 7 bases are shared with TRBD2. Per germline, CDR1 SGHTA and CDR2 FQGTGA. The CDR3 runs to 14 residues. V lost 4 bases and J lost 6; bases outside the gene matches: 5. The CDR3 here is CASSSMTSPGELFF. CDR3 nucleotides: TGTGCCAGCAGCTCGATGACTAGCCCCGGGGAGCTGTTTTTT.

The chain combines TRBV19 with TRBJ1-2; a weak D match, TRBD1 (6 bases). The V and J ends lost 7 bases and 3 bases respectively, with 9 bases between them. The CDR3 is 12 amino acids. Germline assignment: CDR1 LNHDA and CDR2 SQIVND (reference sequence). CDR3 region: CASKKGDYGYTF. CDR3 in DNA: TGTGCCAGTAAGAAGGGGGACTATGGCTACACCTTC.

The rearrangement joins TRBV19 to TRBJ1-1; TRBD1 aligns across 8 bases. This CDR3 spans 15 amino acids. Germline V gene sequence: CDR1 LNHDA, CDR2 SQIVND (reference sequence). V was clipped by 5 bases and J by 4 bases; unmatched bases: 9. The CDR3 here is CASSPLGQGVTEAFF. CDR3 coding DNA: TGTGCCAGTAGTCCCCTAGGACAGGGTGTCACTGAAGCTTTCTTT.

As DNA, the CDR3 is TGTGCCAGCAGCTTACAGATTTCCCTTTACAATGAGCAGTTCTTC. It translates to CASSLQISLYNEQFF. This chain joins TRBV5-6 and TRBJ2-1, with D hard to call. Germline V gives CDR1 SGHDT, CDR2 YYEEEE. The CDR3 is 15 residues long. Trimming pared 2 bases from V and 4 bases from J, leaving 13 bases between.